The 20 T cell receptor beta chains below were found in one sample sequenced in a study of shared clonotypes between healthy human individuals. Produced via immunoSEQ multiplex PCR; TCRdb's table is partial and in-frame only. The sample has 900,000 to 1,200,000 clones, around 78% seen once; the top ten hold 0.6% to 0.7%. Material for sequencing was memory CD4+ T cells from PBMCs. Subset denoted: CD45RA-negative fraction. The receptors stem from a man younger than 35 in good health. Some clones in this sample may be carry-over from other donors' samples.

This rearrangement joins TRBV2 to TRBJ2-5; the match to TRBD2 covers 15 bases. This CDR3 spans 16 amino acids. The trim removed 4 bases at V and 4 bases at J, leaving 4 bases unmatched. Germline V CDR1 and CDR2: SNHLY, FYNNEI. CDR3 in amino acids: CASSGGLAGGRETQYF. The CDR3 DNA is TGTGCCAGCAGTGGGGGACTAGCGGGAGGACGAGAGACCCAGTACTTC.

V usage is TRBV2 and J usage is TRBJ1-2; TRBD1 might be the D (5 bases). This CDR3 is built from 12 residues. Trimming left V 6 bases short and J 8 bases short, with 13 bases between. The V gene's germline CDR1 is SNHLY and CDR2 FYNNEI. Written as DNA, the CDR3 is TGTGCCAGCAGCGGGGCAAGCTGGGGCTACACCTTC. Amino acids: CASSGASWGYTF. Filled out from reference TRBV2 and TRBJ1-2, the complete variable domain reads EPEVTQTPSHQVTQMGQEVILRCVPISNHLYFYWYRQILGQKVEFLVSFYNNEISEKSEIFDDQFSVERPDGSNFTLKIRSTKLEDSAMYFCASSGASWGYTFGSGTRLTVV.

The chain employs TRBV29-1 and TRBJ2-1, with TRBD1 identical over 10 bases. This CDR3 has 16 amino acids. V lost 4 bases and J lost 9; bases outside the gene matches: 15. CDR1 and CDR2 from the germline V gene are SQVTM and ANQGSEA. The CDR3 DNA is TGCAGCGTTGGAGCCCCGGACAGGGGGATGTCGGGTGAGCAGTTCTTC. It is translated as CSVGAPDRGMSGEQFF.

The gene calls are TRBV6-7 and TRBJ2-2; D is tentatively TRBD1 or TRBD2 (5 bases each). TRBV6-7 is recorded as an ORF, its role being uncertain. The V and J ends lost 0 bases and 6 bases respectively, with 17 bases between them. CDR3 length equals 17 residues. The CDR3 DNA sequence: TGTGCCAGCAGTTACTCGAAGCGACTCCGGGACGCCGGGGAGCTGTTTTTT. This encodes CASSYSKRLRDAGELFF.

This clone was counted between two and nine times. The chain combines TRBV7-2 with TRBJ2-3; maybe TRBD1 (5 bases). CDR1 is SGHTA, CDR2 FQGNSA, per germline. This CDR3 has 16 residues. V lost 3 bases and J lost 1, with 14 bases in between. CDR3 region: CASSFVWMGRTDTQYF. CDR3 coding DNA: TGTGCCAGCAGCTTCGTTTGGATGGGGCGCACAGATACGCAGTATTTT.

The chain carries TRBV6-6 and TRBJ2-7; unclear D gene. V lost 2 bases and J lost 5, with 7 bases in between. Germline-derived CDR1 and CDR2 are MNHNY and SVGAGI (reference sequence). The CDR3 covers 12 residues. The CDR3 DNA is TGTGCCAGCAGTTACCGGCGGCACGAGCAGTACTTC. It is translated as CASSYRRHEQYF.

The chain combines TRBV10-3 with TRBJ2-2; D remains ambiguous. The CDR3 is 13 residues long. Germline loops: CDR1 ENHRY, CDR2 SYGVKD. The ends were cut back, 0 bases at V and 6 bases at J, with 5 bases in the middle. The CDR3 here is CAISESRPGELFF. The CDR3 DNA sequence: TGTGCCATCAGTGAGTCGCGCCCCGGGGAGCTGTTTTTT.

The CDR3 is CASSHGLASYEQYF. Written as DNA, the CDR3 is TGTGCCAGCAGCCACGGGCTAGCGAGCTACGAGCAGTACTTC. V usage is TRBV4-2 and J usage is TRBJ2-7; TRBD2 might be the D (6 bases). V lost 3 bases and J lost 3, with 12 bases in between. The length of the CDR3 is 14 residues. Germline V gives CDR1 LGHNA, CDR2 YNFKEQ.

The V call is TRBV25-1, the J call TRBJ2-7, with a tentative D call TRBD1 (6 bases). The V end lost 6 bases, the J end lost 5 bases, and 17 bases lay between the germline ends. This CDR3 spans 14 amino acids. The germline gives CDR1 MGHDK, CDR2 SYGVNS. The CDR3 here is CASSATGSGHEQYF. Written as DNA, the CDR3 is TGTGCCAGCAGCGCTACAGGGAGCGGCCACGAGCAGTACTTC.

The chain combines TRBV28 with TRBJ2-7, with D possibly matching TRBD1 (5 bases). The CDR3 runs to 13 residues. Trimming left V 6 bases short and J 4 bases short, with 13 bases between. Per germline, CDR1 MDHEN and CDR2 SYDVKM. For the CDR3, the DNA is TGTGCCAGCAGCCGACAGCCGAAGTACGAGCAGTACTTC. This encodes CASSRQPKYEQYF.

This clone appeared a single time. With a much larger clone just one base away, this may be a read error. The chain joins TRBV15 to TRBJ2-1; 10 bases line up with TRBD2. This CDR3 region has 17 residues. Germline values: CDR1 LNHNV, CDR2 YYDKDF (reference sequence). J was trimmed by 9 bases and V by 1 base; bases with no gene match: 12. In DNA form, the CDR3 reads TGTGCCACCAGCAGAGGCCCGGAGTTTAGCGGGGGGTCTGAGCAGTTCTTC. Translation gives CATSRGPEFSGGSEQFF.

The chain joins TRBV5-4 to TRBJ2-2; perhaps TRBD2 as D (6 bases). V lost 8 bases and J 2 bases, leaving 16 bases between the germline ends. Germline V gene data show CDR1 as SGHNT and CDR2 as YYREEE (reference sequence). The CDR3 loop spans 15 amino acids. CDR3 nucleotide sequence: TGTGCCAGTACAACCGGGAGCTTAAACACCGGGGAGCTGTTTTTT. It codes for CASTTGSLNTGELFF.

This chain links TRBV29-1 with TRBJ2-3, with TRBD2 identical over 10 bases. The CDR3 has 15 residues. Germline lookup yields CDR1 SQVTM and CDR2 ANQGSEA. Trimming cost V 5 bases and J 0 bases; bases outside gene matches: 5. The CDR3 bases are TGCAGCGTTCTACTAGCGGGACTTAGCACAGATACGCAGTATTTT. Its protein product is CSVLLAGLSTDTQYF.

The chain links TRBV6-5 to TRBJ1-2, with 7 bases identical to TRBD1. This CDR3 region has 13 residues. The ends lost 0 bases at V and 10 bases at J; junction bases unmatched: 5. Germline V CDR1 and CDR2: MNHEY, SVGAGI. CDR3 residues: CASSYSDRVPYTF. DNA of the CDR3: TGTGCCAGCAGTTACTCAGACAGGGTACCCTACACCTTC.

This clone appeared a few times. The identical CDR3 is also encoded by other nucleotide sequences in the sample. V is TRBV28 and J is TRBJ1-2; D gene ambiguous. CDR1 and CDR2 from the germline V gene are MDHEN and SYDVKM. The V end was cut by 4 bases, the J end by 3 bases, with 6 bases between. This CDR3 has 12 amino acids. This CDR3 is CASSSGYYGYTF. CDR3 coding DNA: TGTGCCAGCAGTTCCGGGTACTATGGCTACACCTTC.

The chain recombines TRBV15 with TRBJ2-7; perhaps TRBD2 as D (6 bases). The CDR3 length is 15 residues. V was clipped by 0 bases and J by 1 base, with 10 bases between them. Germline assignment: CDR1 LNHNV and CDR2 YYDKDF (reference sequence). CDR3 loop: CATSRDFSGSYEQYF. The CDR3 nucleotides read TGTGCCACCAGCAGAGATTTTAGCGGTTCCTACGAGCAGTACTTC.

This clone was observed a single time. V usage is TRBV7-9 and J usage is TRBJ2-1; 8 bases are a match to TRBD2. The CDR3 has 14 residues. CDR1 is SEHNR, CDR2 FQNEAQ, per germline (reference sequence). The V segment lost 1 base and the J segment 10 bases; nucleotides outside the gene matches: 6. The CDR3 loop is CASSLVGLVWEQFF. As DNA, the CDR3 is TGTGCCAGCAGCTTAGTGGGACTAGTTTGGGAGCAGTTCTTC.

V and J are TRBV20-1 and TRBJ1-2; weak D call: TRBD1 (6 bases). The length of the CDR3 is 11 residues. The germline V gene encodes CDR1 DFQATT and CDR2 SNEGSKA (reference sequence). The CDR3 nucleotides read TGCACCTCCGGGACAAACTATGGCTACACCTTC. It encodes CTSGTNYGYTF.

Turning to this clone: This may stem from a read error, because a much larger clone lies one nucleotide away. Different DNA sequences within this sample yield the same CDR3. The chain couples TRBV6-1 to TRBJ1-1, with D perhaps TRBD1 (5 bases). Germline V gene sequence: CDR1 MNHNS, CDR2 SASEGT. V lost 10 bases to trimming and J lost 8 bases, with 23 bases between them. The CDR3 is 14 amino acids. This CDR3 reads CATLNRGKTTEAFF. Written as DNA, the CDR3 is TGTGCCACCCTTAATAGGGGCAAGACCACCGAAGCTTTCTTT.

The rearrangement joins TRBV30 to TRBJ2-5; D gene unclear. From germline, CDR1 is GTSNPN and CDR2 SVGIG (reference sequence). The CDR3 sequence is 14 residues long. Trimming left V 1 base short and J 3 bases short, with 12 bases between. Here the CDR3 reads CAWSAGLYEETQYF. The DNA for the CDR3 is TGTGCCTGGAGTGCCGGCCTGTACGAAGAGACCCAGTACTTC. Supplemented by reference TRBV30 and TRBJ2-5, the full variable domain reads SQTIHQWPATLVQPVGSPLSLECTVEGTSNPNLYWYRQAAGRGLQLLFYSVGIGQISSEVPQNLSASRPQDRQFILSSKKLLLSDSGFYLCAWSAGLYEETQYFGPGTRLLVL.